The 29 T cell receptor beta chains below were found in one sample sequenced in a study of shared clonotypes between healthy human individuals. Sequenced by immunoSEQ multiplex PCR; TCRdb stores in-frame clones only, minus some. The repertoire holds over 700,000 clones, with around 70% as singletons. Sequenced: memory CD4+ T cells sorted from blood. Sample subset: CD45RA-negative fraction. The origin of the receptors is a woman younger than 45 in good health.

CDR3 loop: CASSPPPGHPYEQYF. In nucleotides, the CDR3 is TGTGCCAGCAGCCCTCCCCCGGGACACCCCTACGAGCAGTACTTC. The chain couples TRBV11-2 to TRBJ2-7; a weak D match, TRBD1 (6 bases). CDR1 SGHAT and CDR2 FQNNGV come from the germline V gene. The V end lost 5 bases, the J end lost 2 bases, and 16 bases lay between the germline ends. CDR3 size: 15 residues.

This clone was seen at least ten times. DNA of the CDR3: TGTGCCAGCAGTTTAAGGAGCGAGAACACCGGGGAGCTGTTTTTT. Residues: CASSLRSENTGELFF. The chain joins TRBV6-5 to TRBJ2-2; D is uncertain. Per germline, CDR1 MNHEY and CDR2 SVGAGI. This CDR3 has 15 amino acids. V was trimmed by 4 bases and J by 1 base, leaving 10 bases between them.

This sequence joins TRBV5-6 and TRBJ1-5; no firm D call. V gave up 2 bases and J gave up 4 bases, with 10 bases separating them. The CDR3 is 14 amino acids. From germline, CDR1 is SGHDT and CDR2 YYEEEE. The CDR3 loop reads CASSFRRTNQPQHF. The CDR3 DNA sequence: TGTGCCAGCAGCTTTAGACGCACGAATCAGCCCCAGCATTTT.

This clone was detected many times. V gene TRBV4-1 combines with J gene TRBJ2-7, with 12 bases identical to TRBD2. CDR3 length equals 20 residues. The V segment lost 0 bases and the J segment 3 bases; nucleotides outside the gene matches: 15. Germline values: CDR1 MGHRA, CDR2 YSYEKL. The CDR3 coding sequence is TGCGCCAGCAGCCAAGAAGCCCTAGCGGGGGGGCCAATTGACATCTACGAGCAGTACTTC. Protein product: CASSQEALAGGPIDIYEQYF.

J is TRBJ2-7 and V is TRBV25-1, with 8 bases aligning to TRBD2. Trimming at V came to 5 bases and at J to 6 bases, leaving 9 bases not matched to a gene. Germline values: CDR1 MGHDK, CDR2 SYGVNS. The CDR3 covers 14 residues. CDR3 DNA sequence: TGTGCCAGCAGTAAAGCGGGAGAGGTTGGCGAGCAGTACTTC. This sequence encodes CASSKAGEVGEQYF.

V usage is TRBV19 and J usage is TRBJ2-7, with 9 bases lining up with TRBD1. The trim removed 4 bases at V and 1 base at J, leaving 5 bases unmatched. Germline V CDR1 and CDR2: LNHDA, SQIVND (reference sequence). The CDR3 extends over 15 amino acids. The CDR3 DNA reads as TGTGCCAGTAGTAATACAGGGGGCCGTTCCTACGAGCAGTACTTC. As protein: CASSNTGGRSYEQYF.

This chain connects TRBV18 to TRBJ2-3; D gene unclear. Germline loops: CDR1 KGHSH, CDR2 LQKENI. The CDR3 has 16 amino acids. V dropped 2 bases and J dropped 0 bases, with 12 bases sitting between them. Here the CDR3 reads CASSPIPATSTDTQYF. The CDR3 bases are TGTGCCAGCTCACCAATTCCAGCCACTAGCACAGATACGCAGTATTTT.

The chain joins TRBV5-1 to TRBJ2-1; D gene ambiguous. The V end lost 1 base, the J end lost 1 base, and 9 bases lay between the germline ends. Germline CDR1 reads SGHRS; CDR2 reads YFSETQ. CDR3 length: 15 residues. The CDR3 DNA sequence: TGCGCCAGCAGCTTGATTCCGGAATCCTACAATGAGCAGTTCTTC. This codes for CASSLIPESYNEQFF.

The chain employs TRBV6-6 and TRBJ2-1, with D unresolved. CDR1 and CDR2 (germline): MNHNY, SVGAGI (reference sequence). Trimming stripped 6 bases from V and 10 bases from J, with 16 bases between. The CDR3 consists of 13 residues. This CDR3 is CASSRPEVQEQFF. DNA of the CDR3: TGTGCCAGCAGCCGCCCTGAAGTCCAGGAGCAGTTCTTC.

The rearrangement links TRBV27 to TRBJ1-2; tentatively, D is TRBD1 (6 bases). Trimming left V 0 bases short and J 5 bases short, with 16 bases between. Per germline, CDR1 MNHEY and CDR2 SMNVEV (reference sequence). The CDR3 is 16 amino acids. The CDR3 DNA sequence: TGTGCCAGCAGTTTATCGGTTGGTCAGGGGAGGTATGGCTACACCTTC. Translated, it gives CASSLSVGQGRYGYTF.

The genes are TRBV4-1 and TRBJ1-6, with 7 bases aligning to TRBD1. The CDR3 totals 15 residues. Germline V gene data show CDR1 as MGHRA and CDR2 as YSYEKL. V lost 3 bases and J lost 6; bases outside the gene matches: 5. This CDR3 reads CASSHPGQPNSPLHF. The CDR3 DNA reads TGCGCCAGCAGCCACCCGGGACAGCCTAATTCACCCCTCCACTTT.

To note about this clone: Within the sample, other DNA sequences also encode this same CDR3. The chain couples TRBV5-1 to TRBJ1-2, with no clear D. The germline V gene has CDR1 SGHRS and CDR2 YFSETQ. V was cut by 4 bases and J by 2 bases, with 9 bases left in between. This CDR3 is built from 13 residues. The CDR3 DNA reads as TGCGCCAGCAGCCCTGGAGGGAACTATGGCTACACCTTC. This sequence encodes CASSPGGNYGYTF.

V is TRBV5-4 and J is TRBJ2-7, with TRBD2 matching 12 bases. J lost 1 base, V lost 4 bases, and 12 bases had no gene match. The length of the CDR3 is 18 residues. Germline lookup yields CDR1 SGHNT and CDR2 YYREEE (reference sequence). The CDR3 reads CASSHRTSGTPNSYEQYF. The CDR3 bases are TGTGCCAGCAGCCATCGGACTAGCGGGACCCCTAATTCCTACGAGCAGTACTTC.

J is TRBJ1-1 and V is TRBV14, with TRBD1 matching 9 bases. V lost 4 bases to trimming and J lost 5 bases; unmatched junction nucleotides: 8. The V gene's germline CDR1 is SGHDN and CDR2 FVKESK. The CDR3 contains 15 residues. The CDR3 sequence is CASSLNRGRTTEAFF. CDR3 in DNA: TGTGCCAGCAGCCTTAACAGGGGGCGAACTACTGAAGCTTTCTTT.

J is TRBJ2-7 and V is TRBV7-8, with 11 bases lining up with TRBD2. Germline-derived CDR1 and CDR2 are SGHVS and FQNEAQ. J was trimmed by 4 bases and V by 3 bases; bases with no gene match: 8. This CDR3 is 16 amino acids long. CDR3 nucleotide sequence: TGTGCCAGCAGCTTCTATGTAGCGGGAGGGCAATACGAGCAGTACTTC. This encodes CASSFYVAGGQYEQYF.

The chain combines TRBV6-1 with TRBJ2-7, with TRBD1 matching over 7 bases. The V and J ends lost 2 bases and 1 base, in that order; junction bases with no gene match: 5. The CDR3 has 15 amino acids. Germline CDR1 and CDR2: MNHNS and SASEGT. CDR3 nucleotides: TGTGCCAGCAGTGAATCCCAGGGGGTTTCCTACGAGCAGTACTTC. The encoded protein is CASSESQGVSYEQYF.

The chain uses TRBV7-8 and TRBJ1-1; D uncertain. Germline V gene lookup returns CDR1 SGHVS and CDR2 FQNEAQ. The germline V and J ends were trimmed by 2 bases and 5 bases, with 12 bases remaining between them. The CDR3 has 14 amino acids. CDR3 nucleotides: TGTGCCAGCAGCTTATCGACGAGAAAAACTGAAGCTTTCTTT. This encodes CASSLSTRKTEAFF.

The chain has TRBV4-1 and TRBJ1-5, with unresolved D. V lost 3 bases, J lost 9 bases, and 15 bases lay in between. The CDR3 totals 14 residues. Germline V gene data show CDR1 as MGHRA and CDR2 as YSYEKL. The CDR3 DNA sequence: TGCGCCAGCAGCCACCTAGGAGACACAAGGCCCCAGCATTTT. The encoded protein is CASSHLGDTRPQHF.

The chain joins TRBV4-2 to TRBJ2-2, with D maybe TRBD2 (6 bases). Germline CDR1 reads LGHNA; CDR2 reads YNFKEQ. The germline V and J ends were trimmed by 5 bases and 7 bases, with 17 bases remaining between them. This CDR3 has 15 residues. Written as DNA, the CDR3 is TGTGCCAGCAGCTCCCGGGCCGTGGGGGGCGGGGAGCTGTTTTTT. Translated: CASSSRAVGGGELFF.

CDR3 sequence: CASSLRQGSNEKLFF. The CDR3 nucleotides are TGTGCCAGCAGCCTTCGGCAAGGATCTAATGAAAAACTGTTTTTT. V gene TRBV5-6 combines with J gene TRBJ1-4; D is uncertain. The CDR3 consists of 15 residues. The germline V and J ends were trimmed by 4 bases and 3 bases, with 13 bases remaining between them. The germline V gene encodes CDR1 SGHDT and CDR2 YYEEEE.

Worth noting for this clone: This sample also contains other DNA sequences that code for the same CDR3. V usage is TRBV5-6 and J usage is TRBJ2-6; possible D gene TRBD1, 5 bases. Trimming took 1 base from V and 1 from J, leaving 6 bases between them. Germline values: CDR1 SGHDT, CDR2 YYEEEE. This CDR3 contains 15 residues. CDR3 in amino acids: CASSLRGSGANVLTF. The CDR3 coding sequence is TGTGCCAGCAGCTTGAGGGGTTCTGGGGCCAACGTCCTGACTTTC.

The CDR3 nucleotides read TGTGCCAGTAGAGCAGTCGGCGGGGGCAATGAGCAGTTCTTC. It translates to CASRAVGGGNEQFF. The chain carries TRBV19 and TRBJ2-1, with 7 bases that match TRBD2. Germline assignment: CDR1 LNHDA and CDR2 SQIVND (reference sequence). The V segment lost 6 bases and the J segment 6 bases; nucleotides outside the gene matches: 8. This CDR3 comprises 14 residues.

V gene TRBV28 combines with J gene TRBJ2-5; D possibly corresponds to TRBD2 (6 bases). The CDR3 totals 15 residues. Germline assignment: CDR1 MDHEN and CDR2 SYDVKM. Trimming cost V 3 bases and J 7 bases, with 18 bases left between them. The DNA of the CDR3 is TGTGCCAGCAGTTTGGAGGGACTCGGGTTGGGGACCCAGTACTTC. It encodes CASSLEGLGLGTQYF.

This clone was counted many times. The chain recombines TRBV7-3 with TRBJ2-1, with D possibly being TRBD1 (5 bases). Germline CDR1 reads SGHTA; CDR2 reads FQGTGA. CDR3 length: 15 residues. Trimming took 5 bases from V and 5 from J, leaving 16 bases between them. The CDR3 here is CASSLRAGSHNEQFF. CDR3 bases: TGTGCCAGCAGCCTCAGGGCAGGATCCCACAATGAGCAGTTCTTC.

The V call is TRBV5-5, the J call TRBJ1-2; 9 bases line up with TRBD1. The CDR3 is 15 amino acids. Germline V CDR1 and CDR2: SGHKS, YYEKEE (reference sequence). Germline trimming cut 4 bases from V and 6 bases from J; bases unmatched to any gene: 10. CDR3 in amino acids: CASSSPGTGNNGYTF. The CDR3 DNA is TGTGCCAGCAGCAGTCCCGGGACAGGGAATAATGGCTACACCTTC.

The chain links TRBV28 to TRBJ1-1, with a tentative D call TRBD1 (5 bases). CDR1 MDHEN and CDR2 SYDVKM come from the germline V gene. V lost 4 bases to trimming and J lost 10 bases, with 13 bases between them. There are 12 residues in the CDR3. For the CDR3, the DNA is TGTGCCAGCAGTTCCCTCCCCGGGGGAGCTTTCTTT. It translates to CASSSLPGGAFF.

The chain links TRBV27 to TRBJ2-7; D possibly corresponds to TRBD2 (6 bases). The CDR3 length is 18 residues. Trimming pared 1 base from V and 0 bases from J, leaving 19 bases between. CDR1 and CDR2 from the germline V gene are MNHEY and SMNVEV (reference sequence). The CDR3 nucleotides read TGTGCCAGCAGTTTATTTGGTAGCGGAAGATTGAGCTCCTACGAGCAGTACTTC. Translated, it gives CASSLFGSGRLSSYEQYF.

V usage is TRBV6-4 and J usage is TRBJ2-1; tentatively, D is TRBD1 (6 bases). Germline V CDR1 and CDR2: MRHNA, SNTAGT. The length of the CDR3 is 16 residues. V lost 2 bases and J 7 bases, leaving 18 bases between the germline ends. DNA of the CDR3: TGTGCCAGCAGTGACGCAGGACAGTCACCCCCAAATGAGCAGTTCTTC. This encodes CASSDAGQSPPNEQFF.

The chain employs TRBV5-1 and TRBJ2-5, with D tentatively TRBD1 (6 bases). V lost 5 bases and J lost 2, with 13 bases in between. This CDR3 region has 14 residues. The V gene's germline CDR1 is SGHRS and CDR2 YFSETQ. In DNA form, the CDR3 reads TGCGCCAGCAGTCCATCGGACAGACAAGAGACCCAGTACTTC. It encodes CASSPSDRQETQYF.